Described below is a single T cell receptor beta chain sequence and its context. Antigen unknown. This sample was taken from a study of T cell responses to AZD1222 COVID-19 vaccine. Study conclusions and caveats: Nearly half of spike-specific TCRs reportedly target unmutated variant regions. Clonal diversity was possibly underestimated, and the donors were mostly white British, with more females. It was only six AZD1222 recipients who were seropositive at baseline.

The protocol was immunoSEQ multiplex PCR, while the TCRdb copy is restricted to in-frame clones and leaves out a portion. The sample contains 20,000 to 25,000 clones, 82% of which appear only once. V gave up 3 bases and J gave up 2 bases, with 9 bases separating them. The length of the CDR3 is 14 residues. CDR1 and CDR2 from the germline V gene are KGHSH and LQKENI. The TCR was taken from an adult in good health. Sequencing used peripheral blood, obtained on day 0 of AZD1222 vaccination. This chain connects TRBV18 to TRBJ2-3; either TRBD1 or TRBD2 may supply D (5 bases each). The CDR3 reads CASSPMGDTDTQYF. In nucleotides, the CDR3 is TGTGCCAGCTCACCCATGGGGGACACAGATACGCAGTATTTT.